Sequencing of this TCR beta chain was carried out in a study of shared clonotypes between healthy human individuals. Study results and caveats: Some clonotypes were shared by all four sorted-subset donors, while others were not shared. The non-shared ones had lower generation probabilities than the shared ones.

The repertoire was sequenced with immunoSEQ multiplex PCR; TCRdb's copy has only in-frame clones and lacks some. The table shows approximately 840,000 clones, with around 96% occurring only once. Naive CD8 isolation took CD45RO-negative cells positively selected for CCR7 and excluded terminally differentiated effector memory CD45RA+ cells. All donors were Caucasian adults living in Nashville, Tennessee. About this clone: What it binds is unknown.

V shed 4 bases and J shed 0 bases, with 17 bases lying between them. CDR1 KGHSH and CDR2 LQKENI come from the germline V gene. This CDR3 region has 17 residues. The source material was naive CD8+ T cells sorted from blood. This receptor was obtained from a man aged 30-40 years in good health. The V gene is TRBV18, the J gene TRBJ2-3, with D possibly being TRBD1 or TRBD2 (5 bases each). The CDR3, as DNA: TGTGCCAGCTCACTCTCGCAGGGCTGGACTAGCACAGATACGCAGTATTTT. Translation: CASSLSQGWTSTDTQYF.